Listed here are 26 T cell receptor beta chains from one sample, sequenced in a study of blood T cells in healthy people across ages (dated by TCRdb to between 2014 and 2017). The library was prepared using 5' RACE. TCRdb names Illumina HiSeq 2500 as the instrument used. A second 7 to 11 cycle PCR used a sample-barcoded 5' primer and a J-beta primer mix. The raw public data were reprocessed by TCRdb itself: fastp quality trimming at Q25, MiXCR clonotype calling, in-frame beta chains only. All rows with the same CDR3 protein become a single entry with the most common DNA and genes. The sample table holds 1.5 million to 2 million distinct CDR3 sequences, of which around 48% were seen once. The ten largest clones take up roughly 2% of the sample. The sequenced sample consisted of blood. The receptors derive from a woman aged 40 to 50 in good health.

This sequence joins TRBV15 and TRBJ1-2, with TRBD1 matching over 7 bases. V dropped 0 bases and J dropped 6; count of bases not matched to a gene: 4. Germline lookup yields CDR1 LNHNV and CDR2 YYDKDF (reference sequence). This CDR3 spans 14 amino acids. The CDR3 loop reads CATSREDRRNGYTF. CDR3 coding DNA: TGTGCCACCAGCAGAGAGGACAGGCGAAATGGCTACACCTTC. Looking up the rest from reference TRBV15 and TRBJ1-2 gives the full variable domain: DAMVIQNPRYQVTQFGKPVTLSCSQTLNHNVMYWYQQKSSQAPKLLFHYYDKDFNNEADTPDNFQSRRPNTSFCFLDIRSPGLGDTAMYLCATSREDRRNGYTFGSGTRLTVV.

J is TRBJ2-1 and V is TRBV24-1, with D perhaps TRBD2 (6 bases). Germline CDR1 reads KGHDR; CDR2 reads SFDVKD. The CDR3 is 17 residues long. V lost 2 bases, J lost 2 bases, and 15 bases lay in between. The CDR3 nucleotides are TGTGCCACCAGTGATTCCCCTGGACTACCTACCTACAATGAGCAGTTCTTC. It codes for CATSDSPGLPTYNEQFF.

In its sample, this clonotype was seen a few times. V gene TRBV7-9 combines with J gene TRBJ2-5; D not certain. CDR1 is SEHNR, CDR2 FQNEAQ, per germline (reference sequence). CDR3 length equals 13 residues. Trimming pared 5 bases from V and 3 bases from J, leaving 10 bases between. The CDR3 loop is CASSHGPEETQYF. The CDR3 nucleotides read TGTGCCAGCAGCCACGGACCCGAAGAGACCCAGTACTTC. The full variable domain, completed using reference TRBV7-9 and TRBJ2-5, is DTGVSQNPRHKITKRGQNVTFRCDPISEHNRLYWYRQTLGQGPEFLTYFQNEAQLEKSRLLSDRFSAERPKGSFSTLEIQRTEQGDSAMYLCASSHGPEETQYFGPGTRLLVL.

The CDR3 coding sequence is TGTGCCAGCAGCGGCGGGACAGGATACATGGACGAGCAGTACTTC. Its protein product is CASSGGTGYMDEQYF. The V gene is TRBV7-6, the J gene TRBJ2-7; 8 bases are shared with TRBD1. The CDR3 is 15 residues long. Germline V gene sequence: CDR1 SGHVS, CDR2 FNYEAQ. The junction had 11 bases not matched to a gene; V was cut back by 5 bases and J by 5 bases.

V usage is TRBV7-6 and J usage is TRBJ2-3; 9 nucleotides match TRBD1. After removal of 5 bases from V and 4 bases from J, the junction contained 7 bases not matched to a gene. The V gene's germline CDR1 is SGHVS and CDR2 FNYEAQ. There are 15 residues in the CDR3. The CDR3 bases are TGTGCCAGCAGCGAAACAGGGGGCCGGCCAGATACGCAGTATTTT. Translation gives CASSETGGRPDTQYF.

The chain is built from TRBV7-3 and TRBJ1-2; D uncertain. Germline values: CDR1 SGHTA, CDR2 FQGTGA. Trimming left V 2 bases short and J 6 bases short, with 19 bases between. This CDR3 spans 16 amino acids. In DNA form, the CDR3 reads TGTGCCAGCAGCTTAGGGCCGGGCACAGCACCCCATGGCTACACCTTC. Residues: CASSLGPGTAPHGYTF.

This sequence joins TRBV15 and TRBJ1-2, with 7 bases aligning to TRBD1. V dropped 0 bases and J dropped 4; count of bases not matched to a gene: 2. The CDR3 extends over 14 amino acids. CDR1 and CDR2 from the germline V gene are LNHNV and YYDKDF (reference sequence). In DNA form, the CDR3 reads TGTGCCACCAGCAGAGATGAGGGGGCCTATGGCTACACCTTC. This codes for CATSRDEGAYGYTF.

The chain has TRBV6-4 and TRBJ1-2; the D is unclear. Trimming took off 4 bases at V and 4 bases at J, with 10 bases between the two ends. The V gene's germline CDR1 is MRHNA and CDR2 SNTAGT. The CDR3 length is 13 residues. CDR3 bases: TGTGCCAGCAGTGCTGCCCTCGGCTATGGCTACACCTTC. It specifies CASSAALGYGYTF.

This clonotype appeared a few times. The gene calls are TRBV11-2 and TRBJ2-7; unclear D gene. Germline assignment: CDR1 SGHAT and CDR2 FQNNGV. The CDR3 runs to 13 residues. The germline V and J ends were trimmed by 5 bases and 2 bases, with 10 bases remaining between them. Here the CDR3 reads CASSREGPYEQYF. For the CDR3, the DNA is TGTGCCAGCAGCCGAGAAGGGCCCTACGAGCAGTACTTC.

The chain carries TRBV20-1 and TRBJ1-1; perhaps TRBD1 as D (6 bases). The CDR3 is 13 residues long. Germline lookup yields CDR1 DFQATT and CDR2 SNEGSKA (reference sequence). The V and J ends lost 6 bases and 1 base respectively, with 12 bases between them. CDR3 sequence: CSARTAENTEAFF. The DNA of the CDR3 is TGCAGTGCAAGGACAGCCGAGAACACTGAAGCTTTCTTT.

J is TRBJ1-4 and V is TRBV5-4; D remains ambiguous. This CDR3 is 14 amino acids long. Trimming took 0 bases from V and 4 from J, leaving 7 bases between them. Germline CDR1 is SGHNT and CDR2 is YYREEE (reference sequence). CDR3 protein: CASSLGSVNEKLFF. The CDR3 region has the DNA TGTGCCAGCAGCTTGGGGTCCGTTAATGAAAAACTGTTTTTT. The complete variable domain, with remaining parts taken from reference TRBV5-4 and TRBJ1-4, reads ETGVTQSPTHLIKTRGQQVTLRCSSQSGHNTVSWYQQALGQGPQFIFQYYREEENGRGNFPPRFSGLQFPNYSSELNVNALELDDSALYLCASSLGSVNEKLFFGSGTQLSVL.

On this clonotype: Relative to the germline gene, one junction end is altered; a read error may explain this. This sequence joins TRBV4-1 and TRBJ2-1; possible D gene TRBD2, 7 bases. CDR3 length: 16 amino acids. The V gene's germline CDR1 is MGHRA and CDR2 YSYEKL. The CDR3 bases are TGCGCCAGCAGCTCCCGAGGGGGAGGGAGCGGCAATAAGCAGTTCTTC. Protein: CASSSRGGGSGNKQFF.

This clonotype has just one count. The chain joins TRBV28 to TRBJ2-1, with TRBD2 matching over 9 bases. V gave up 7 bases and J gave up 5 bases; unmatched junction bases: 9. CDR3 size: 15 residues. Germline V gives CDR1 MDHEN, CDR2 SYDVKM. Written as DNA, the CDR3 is TGTGCCAGCAATCCTAGCGGGAAGGGAAACAATGAGCAGTTCTTC. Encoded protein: CASNPSGKGNNEQFF. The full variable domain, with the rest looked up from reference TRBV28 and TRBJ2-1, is DVKVTQSSRYLVKRTGEKVFLECVQDMDHENMFWYRQDPGLGLRLIYFSYDVKMKEKGDIPEGYSVSREKKERFSLILESASTNQTSMYLCASNPSGKGNNEQFFGPGTRLTVL.

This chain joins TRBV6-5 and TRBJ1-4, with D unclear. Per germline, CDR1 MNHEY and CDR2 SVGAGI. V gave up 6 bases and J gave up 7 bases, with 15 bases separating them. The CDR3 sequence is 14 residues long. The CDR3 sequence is CASRPGGMGEKLFF. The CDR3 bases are TGTGCCAGCAGGCCAGGAGGGATGGGTGAAAAACTGTTTTTT.

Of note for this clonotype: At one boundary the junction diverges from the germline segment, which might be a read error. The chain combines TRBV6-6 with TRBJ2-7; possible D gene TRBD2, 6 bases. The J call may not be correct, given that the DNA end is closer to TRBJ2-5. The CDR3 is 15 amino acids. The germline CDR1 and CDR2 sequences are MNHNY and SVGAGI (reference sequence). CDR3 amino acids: CAGSYSGQGGETQYF. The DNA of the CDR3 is TGTGCCGGCAGTTACTCAGGCCAGGGAGGCGAGACCCAGTACTTC.

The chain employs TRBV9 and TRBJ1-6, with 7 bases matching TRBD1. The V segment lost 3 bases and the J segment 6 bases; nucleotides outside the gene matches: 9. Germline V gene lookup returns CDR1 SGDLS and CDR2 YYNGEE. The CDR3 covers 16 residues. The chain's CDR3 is CASSAGTGQSNSPLHF. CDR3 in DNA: TGTGCCAGCAGCGCTGGAACGGGACAGTCTAATTCACCCCTCCACTTT.

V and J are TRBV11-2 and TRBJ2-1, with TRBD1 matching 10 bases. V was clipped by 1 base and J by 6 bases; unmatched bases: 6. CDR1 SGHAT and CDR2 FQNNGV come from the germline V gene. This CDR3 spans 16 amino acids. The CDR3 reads CASSLGAGTGANEQFF. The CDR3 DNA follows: TGTGCCAGCAGCTTAGGGGCCGGGACAGGGGCCAATGAGCAGTTCTTC.

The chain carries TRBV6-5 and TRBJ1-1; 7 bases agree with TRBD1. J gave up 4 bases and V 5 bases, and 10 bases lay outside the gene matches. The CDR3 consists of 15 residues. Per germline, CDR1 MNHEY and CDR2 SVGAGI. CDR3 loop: CASSHRGSSSTEAFF. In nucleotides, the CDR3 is TGTGCCAGCAGTCACAGGGGAAGTTCGTCCACTGAAGCTTTCTTT.

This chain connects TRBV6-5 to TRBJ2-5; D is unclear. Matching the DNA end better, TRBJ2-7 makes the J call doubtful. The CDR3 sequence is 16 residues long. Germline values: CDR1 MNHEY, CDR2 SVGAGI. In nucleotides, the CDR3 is TGTGCCAGCAGTTACTCGAGAATAGCTAGTTCCGGCGAGCAGTACTTC. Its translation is CASSYSRIASSGEQYF.

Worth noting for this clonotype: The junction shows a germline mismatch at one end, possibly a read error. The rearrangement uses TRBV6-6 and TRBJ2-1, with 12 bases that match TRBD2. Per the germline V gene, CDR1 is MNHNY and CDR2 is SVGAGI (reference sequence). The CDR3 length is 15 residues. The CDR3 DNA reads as TGTGCCAGCAGACGACTAGCGGGGGAGTACAATAAGCAGTTCTTC. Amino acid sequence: CASRRLAGEYNKQFF.

The CDR3: CASSESVQAADDYGYTF. As DNA, the CDR3 is TGTGCCAGCAGTGAATCCGTCCAGGCTGCGGATGACTATGGCTACACCTTC. The chain is built from TRBV25-1 and TRBJ1-2; no clear D gene. V was cut by 1 base and J by 3 bases, with 18 bases left in between. This CDR3 is built from 17 residues. Germline V lookup: CDR1 MGHDK, CDR2 SYGVNS.

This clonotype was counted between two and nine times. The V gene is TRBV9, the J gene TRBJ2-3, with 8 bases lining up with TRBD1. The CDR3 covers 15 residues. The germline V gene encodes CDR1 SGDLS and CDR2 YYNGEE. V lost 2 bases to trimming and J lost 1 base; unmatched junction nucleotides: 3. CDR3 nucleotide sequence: TGTGCCAGCAGCGTGACAGGGGCTCGCACAGATACGCAGTATTTT. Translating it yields CASSVTGARTDTQYF.

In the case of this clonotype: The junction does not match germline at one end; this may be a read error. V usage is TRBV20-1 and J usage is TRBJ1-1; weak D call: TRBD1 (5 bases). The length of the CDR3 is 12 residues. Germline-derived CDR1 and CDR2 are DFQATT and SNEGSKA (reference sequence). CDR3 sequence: CSARGGNTKAFF. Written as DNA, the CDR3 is TGCAGTGCTAGGGGGGGGAACACTAAAGCTTTCTTT.

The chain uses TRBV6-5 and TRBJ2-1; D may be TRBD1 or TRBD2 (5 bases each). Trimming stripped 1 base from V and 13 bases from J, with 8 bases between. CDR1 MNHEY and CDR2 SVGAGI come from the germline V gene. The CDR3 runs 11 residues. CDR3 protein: CASSYFGTQFF. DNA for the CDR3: TGTGCCAGCAGTTACTTCGGGACCCAGTTCTTC.

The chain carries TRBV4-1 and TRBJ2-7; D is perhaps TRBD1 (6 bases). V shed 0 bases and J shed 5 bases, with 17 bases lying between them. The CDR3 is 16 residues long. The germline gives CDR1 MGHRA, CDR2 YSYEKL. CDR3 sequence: CASSQERAGTSHEQYF. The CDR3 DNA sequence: TGCGCCAGCAGCCAAGAAAGGGCAGGGACATCCCACGAGCAGTACTTC.

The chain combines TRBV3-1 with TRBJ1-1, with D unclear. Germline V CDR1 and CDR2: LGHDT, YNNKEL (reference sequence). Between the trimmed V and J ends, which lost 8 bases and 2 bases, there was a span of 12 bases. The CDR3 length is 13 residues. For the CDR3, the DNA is TGTGCCAGCCGAACTAGGACTAACACTGAAGCTTTCTTT. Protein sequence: CASRTRTNTEAFF. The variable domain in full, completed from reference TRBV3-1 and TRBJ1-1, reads DTAVSQTPKYLVTQMGNDKSIKCEQNLGHDTMYWYKQDSKKFLKIMFSYNNKELIINETVPNRFSPKSPDKAHLNLHINSLELGDSAVYFCASRTRTNTEAFFGQGTRLTVV.